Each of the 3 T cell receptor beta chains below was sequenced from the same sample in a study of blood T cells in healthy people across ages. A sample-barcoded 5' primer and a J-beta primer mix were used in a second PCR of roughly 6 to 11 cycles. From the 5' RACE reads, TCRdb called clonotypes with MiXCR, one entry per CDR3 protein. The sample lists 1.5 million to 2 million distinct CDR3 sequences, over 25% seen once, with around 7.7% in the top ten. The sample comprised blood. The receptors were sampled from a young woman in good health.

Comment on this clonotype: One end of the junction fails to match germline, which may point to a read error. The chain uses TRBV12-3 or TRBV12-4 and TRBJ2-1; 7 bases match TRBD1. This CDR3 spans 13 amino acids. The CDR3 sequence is CAGSRQGIGEQFF. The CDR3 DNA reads TGTGCCGGCAGCCGACAGGGTATCGGTGAGCAGTTCTTC.

Here the CDR3 DNA reads TGTGCCAGCAGTCCCCCCCGGCAGGGCGGCGGAGGCGATGAGCAGTTCTTC. This encodes CASSPPRQGGGGDEQFF. This chain uses TRBV12-3 or TRBV12-4 with TRBJ2-1, with D perhaps TRBD1 or TRBD2 (5 bases each). The CDR3 contains 17 residues. Deletions cut 5 bases from V and 8 bases from J, with 25 bases between.

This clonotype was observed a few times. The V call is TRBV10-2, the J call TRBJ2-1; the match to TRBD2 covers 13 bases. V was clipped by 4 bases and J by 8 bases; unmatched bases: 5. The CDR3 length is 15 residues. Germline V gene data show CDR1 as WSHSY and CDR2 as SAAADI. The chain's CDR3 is CASSGTSGRFDEQFF. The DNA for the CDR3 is TGCGCCAGCAGTGGGACTAGCGGGAGATTCGATGAGCAGTTCTTC.